This note documents a single TCR beta chain sequence. This specimen comes from a study of siplizumab effects on memory and regulatory T cells. The germline gives CDR1 SNHLY, CDR2 FYNNEI. V was cut by 0 bases and J by 7 bases, with 13 bases left in between. The CDR3 is 15 residues long. TCRdb's table, derived via immunoSEQ multiplex PCR, lists solely in-frame clones and lacks some. The sample includes approximately 70,000 clones, about 90% of them seen just once. Sequences were obtained from CD8+ T cells sorted from blood. This chain joins TRBV2 and TRBJ2-4; a weak D match, TRBD1 (5 bases). The sequence was obtained from a human donor in good health. The CDR3 DNA reads as TGTGCCAGCAGTGAAGCCCAGGGTTCGGCTAACATTCAGTACTTC. Translated: CASSEAQGSANIQYF.